These 27 T cell receptor beta chains share one sample of origin, sequenced in a study of identical twins. TCRdb ran MiXCR on the 5' RACE reads and lists one entry per CDR3 protein. The sample includes 600,000 to 850,000 distinct CDR3 sequences, 15% to 20% seen only once; the top ten take over 10%. This sample was also put to use in a study of T cells expressing NK-cell markers.

Sequencing was done on a sample of PBMCs. Receptors were obtained from a woman younger than 30 in good health.

The rearrangement links TRBV12-3 or TRBV12-4 to TRBJ2-7, with 8 bases fitting TRBD1. This CDR3 has 14 amino acids. V was pared by 7 bases and J by 4 bases, with 9 bases of the junction left unmatched. For the CDR3, the DNA is TGTGCCAGCACCCAGACAGGGGTAATATACGAGCAGTACTTC. Translation: CASTQTGVIYEQYF.

This clonotype was picked up many times. The rearrangement joins TRBV19 to TRBJ1-2; unclear D gene. Between the trimmed V and J ends, which lost 2 bases and 6 bases, there was a span of 10 bases. CDR3 length: 13 amino acids. The germline CDR1 and CDR2 sequences are LNHDA and SQIVND (reference sequence). DNA for the CDR3: TGTGCCAGTAGTATATTACATACGGATGGCTACACCTTC. Amino acid sequence: CASSILHTDGYTF.

The chain combines TRBV7-2 with TRBJ1-6; D unresolved. This CDR3 has 13 residues. Germline V lookup: CDR1 SGHTA, CDR2 FQGNSA. Trimming took 11 bases from V and 7 from J, leaving 15 bases between them. The CDR3: CAARWTGNSPLHF. As DNA, the CDR3 is TGTGCCGCAAGGTGGACGGGGAATTCACCCCTCCACTTT.

The sample holds a few counts of this clonotype. The chain recombines TRBV12-3 or TRBV12-4 with TRBJ2-7; TRBD2 matches 10 bases. CDR3 length equals 15 residues. With 6 bases clipped from V and 0 bases from J, the junction kept 5 bases outside the gene matches. CDR3 loop: CASSPLAGTSYEQYF. The CDR3 DNA reads as TGTGCCAGCAGCCCACTAGCGGGGACCTCCTACGAGCAGTACTTC.

The chain is built from TRBV5-4 and TRBJ2-3; possibly TRBD2 for D (5 bases). The CDR3 loop spans 15 amino acids. V was cut by 2 bases and J by 2 bases, with 12 bases left in between. Germline V gives CDR1 SGHNT, CDR2 YYREEE (reference sequence). The CDR3, as DNA: TGTGCCAGCAGCTTCCGGACTTCCTCCACAGATACGCAGTATTTT. Translation: CASSFRTSSTDTQYF.

The CDR3 reads CASSLRDGTGELFF. CDR3 coding DNA: TGTGCCAGCAGCTTGAGGGATGGCACCGGGGAGCTGTTTTTT. The chain couples TRBV5-4 to TRBJ2-2; D gene ambiguous. The V and J ends lost 1 base and 4 bases respectively, with 8 bases between them. Germline V CDR1 and CDR2: SGHNT, YYREEE (reference sequence). The CDR3 extends over 14 amino acids.

This clonotype occurred a few times. V is TRBV3-1 and J is TRBJ2-1; 8 bases are a match to TRBD1. V gave up 0 bases and J gave up 4 bases; unmatched junction bases: 5. This CDR3 comprises 16 residues. The germline V gene has CDR1 LGHDT and CDR2 YNNKEL (reference sequence). The CDR3 coding sequence is TGTGCCAGCAGCCAAGAAGGACAGGGAGAATACAATGAGCAGTTCTTC. Translation gives CASSQEGQGEYNEQFF.

This clonotype was recorded only once. The V call is TRBV5-1, the J call TRBJ2-7; the D gene is possibly TRBD2 (5 bases). This CDR3 has 15 residues. The germline V gene has CDR1 SGHRS and CDR2 YFSETQ. The germline V and J ends were trimmed by 5 bases and 3 bases, with 18 bases remaining between them. The CDR3 DNA reads as TGCGCCAGCAGGAGGGAAAGACCTATTCACTACGAGCAGTACTTC. As protein: CASRRERPIHYEQYF.

This clonotype was seen ten or more times. The chain carries TRBV11-3 and TRBJ2-1; D is perhaps TRBD2 (6 bases). Germline values: CDR1 SGHNT, CDR2 YENEEA. Trimming took off 3 bases at V and 5 bases at J, with 26 bases between the two ends. The CDR3 sequence is 19 residues long. This CDR3 reads CASSFGLARSFSLDNEQFF. CDR3 sequence (DNA): TGTGCCAGCAGCTTCGGCCTAGCGAGATCCTTTTCGTTAGACAATGAGCAGTTCTTC. Drawing the rest from reference TRBV11-3 and TRBJ2-1, the complete variable domain is EAGVVQSPRYKIIEKKQPVAFWCNPISGHNTLYWYLQNLGQGPELLIRYENEEAVDDSQLPKDRFSAERLKGVDSTLKIQPAELGDSAVYLCASSFGLARSFSLDNEQFFGPGTRLTVL.

This clonotype was seen at least ten times. J is TRBJ2-7 and V is TRBV12-3 or TRBV12-4; tentatively, D is TRBD2 (5 bases). CDR3 size: 12 residues. The germline V and J ends were trimmed by 6 bases and 3 bases, with 9 bases remaining between them. CDR3: CASSPGNYEQYF. The CDR3 region has the DNA TGTGCCAGCAGCCCGGGAAACTACGAGCAGTACTTC.

This clonotype was counted between two and nine times. CDR3 sequence: CASRDRQGGEQYF. Here the CDR3 DNA reads TGTGCCAGCAGGGACCGACAAGGAGGCGAGCAGTACTTC. This sequence joins TRBV6-1 and TRBJ2-7, with a tentative D call TRBD2 (5 bases). Trimming took off 6 bases at V and 6 bases at J, with 15 bases between the two ends. Germline CDR1 reads MNHNS; CDR2 reads SASEGT. The CDR3 has 13 residues.

The V and J genes are TRBV3-1 and TRBJ2-7; TRBD2 agrees at 9 bases. There are 15 residues in the CDR3. Germline V lookup: CDR1 LGHDT, CDR2 YNNKEL (reference sequence). V trimming: 1 base; J trimming: 3 bases; junction bases outside the gene matches: 4. The CDR3 DNA is TGTGCCAGCAGCCAAGCAGGACTAGCGATCTACGAGCAGTACTTC. Protein sequence: CASSQAGLAIYEQYF.

This clonotype was seen only a few times. The chain combines TRBV4-3 with TRBJ2-3, with 16 bases fitting TRBD2. Trimming cost V 0 bases and J 2 bases; bases outside gene matches: 2. CDR3 length: 18 amino acids. Germline V gene data show CDR1 as LGHNA and CDR2 as YSLEER. The CDR3 sequence is CASSQEGLAGGFTDTQYF. CDR3 bases: TGCGCCAGCAGCCAAGAGGGACTAGCGGGGGGGTTCACAGATACGCAGTATTTT.

This chain connects TRBV20-1 to TRBJ2-3; TRBD2 aligns across 9 bases. This CDR3 has 16 amino acids. Trimming took 3 bases from V and 0 from J; bases not matched to a gene: 7. Germline CDR1 is DFQATT and CDR2 is SNEGSKA (reference sequence). In nucleotides, the CDR3 is TGCAGTGCTAGGTCCGGACTAGCGCCAAGCACAGATACGCAGTATTTT. The encoded protein is CSARSGLAPSTDTQYF.

This clonotype was recorded a few times. V gene TRBV7-9 combines with J gene TRBJ1-1; TRBD1 is a possible D gene (5 bases). The CDR3 spans 12 residues. Germline V CDR1 and CDR2: SEHNR, FQNEAQ (reference sequence). V was pared by 6 bases and J by 7 bases, with 12 bases between. The CDR3 here is CASSGGGNEAFF. The CDR3 nucleotides read TGTGCCAGCAGTGGGGGTGGAAATGAAGCTTTCTTT.

This clonotype was observed a few times. This chain uses TRBV7-8 with TRBJ2-3, with 8 bases matching TRBD2. V lost 5 bases, J lost 5 bases, and 12 bases stayed unmatched. This CDR3 is built from 16 residues. CDR1 is SGHVS, CDR2 FQNEAQ, per germline. CDR3 protein: CASSPRERGSVDTQYF. CDR3 nucleotide sequence: TGTGCCAGCAGCCCTCGGGAGCGGGGGAGTGTAGATACGCAGTATTTT.

In nucleotides, the CDR3 is TGTGCCAGCAGTGCGATCCAGGGGCCCGCTGAAGCTTTCTTT. Translating gives CASSAIQGPAEAFF. The genes are TRBV6-1 and TRBJ1-1; maybe TRBD1 (6 bases). CDR1 and CDR2 from the germline V gene are MNHNS and SASEGT. This CDR3 is 14 amino acids long. V was cut by 4 bases and J by 6 bases, with 15 bases left in between.

The rearrangement uses TRBV20-1 and TRBJ2-2, with D hard to call. Germline V lookup: CDR1 DFQATT, CDR2 SNEGSKA (reference sequence). V lost 5 bases and J 0 bases, leaving 7 bases between the germline ends. The length of the CDR3 is 13 residues. Written as DNA, the CDR3 is TGCAGTGCTCCGGGCCCGAACACCGGGGAGCTGTTTTTT. Protein product: CSAPGPNTGELFF.

The CDR3 DNA reads TGCAGCGTTAAGTCGGGACAATCCTACGAGCAGTACTTC. Its protein is CSVKSGQSYEQYF. This chain links TRBV29-1 with TRBJ2-7; maybe TRBD1 (6 bases). The V end was cut by 5 bases, the J end by 1 base, with 12 bases between. There are 13 residues in the CDR3. The germline V gene encodes CDR1 SQVTM and CDR2 ANQGSEA.

Written as DNA, the CDR3 is TGTGCCAGCAGTTACTCGATGGGGTCGGGAGGAGACACAGATACGCAGTATTTT. It yields the protein CASSYSMGSGGDTDTQYF. The chain combines TRBV6-5 with TRBJ2-3; 7 bases match TRBD2. CDR1 and CDR2 (germline): MNHEY, SVGAGI. This CDR3 has 18 amino acids. J lost 2 bases, V lost 0 bases, and 11 bases had no gene match.

This clonotype was seen more than once but under ten times. V gene TRBV20-1 combines with J gene TRBJ2-7; D may correspond to TRBD1 or TRBD2 (5 bases each). Trimming shortened V by 7 bases and J by 3 bases, and 13 bases separated the two germline ends. This CDR3 has 12 amino acids. Germline V gene sequence: CDR1 DFQATT, CDR2 SNEGSKA (reference sequence). The CDR3 sequence: CSGGTARYEQYF. The CDR3 bases are TGCAGTGGGGGGACGGCCCGCTACGAGCAGTACTTC.

This chain links TRBV20-1 with TRBJ2-3; perhaps TRBD1 as D (5 bases). Germline CDR1 is DFQATT and CDR2 is SNEGSKA (reference sequence). V was shortened by 6 bases and J by 2 bases, with 18 bases between the two germline ends. The CDR3 contains 15 residues. For the CDR3, the DNA is TGCAGTGCATACGTCAGGGAAGGGCCCACAGATACGCAGTATTTT. It specifies CSAYVREGPTDTQYF.

This clonotype showed up just a few times. This chain uses TRBV7-9 with TRBJ2-3, with D unclear. The V gene lost 7 bases and the J gene lost 6 bases, with 17 bases spanning the gap. This CDR3 region has 14 residues. Germline CDR1 SEHNR, CDR2 FQNEAQ (reference sequence). The DNA for the CDR3 is TGTGCCAGCACCTCAGCCATCAATCGGGATACGCAGTATTTT. Translation gives CASTSAINRDTQYF.

The V gene is TRBV27, the J gene TRBJ1-1, with TRBD1 matching 7 bases. CDR3 size: 15 residues. Germline CDR1 is MNHEY and CDR2 is SMNVEV (reference sequence). Trimming took 3 bases from V and 0 from J; bases not matched to a gene: 4. This CDR3 is CASSFQGGVNTEAFF. CDR3 in DNA: TGTGCCAGCAGTTTTCAGGGGGGAGTGAACACTGAAGCTTTCTTT.

This clonotype was counted only a few times. This sequence joins TRBV20-1 and TRBJ2-5; tentatively, D is TRBD1 (5 bases). Germline assignment: CDR1 DFQATT and CDR2 SNEGSKA (reference sequence). The CDR3 contains 14 residues. V lost 3 bases and J lost 6, with 17 bases in between. The CDR3 protein is CSASPGIVEKTQYF. The CDR3 DNA follows: TGCAGTGCTAGCCCAGGGATCGTGGAAAAGACCCAGTACTTC.

V gene TRBV30 combines with J gene TRBJ2-7, with 8 bases that match TRBD1. This CDR3 is 14 amino acids long. The V and J ends lost 0 bases and 2 bases, in that order; junction bases with no gene match: 3. Germline values: CDR1 GTSNPN, CDR2 SVGIG (reference sequence). The CDR3 region is CAWSVLRGPYEQYF. CDR3 coding DNA: TGTGCCTGGAGTGTCCTCAGGGGGCCCTACGAGCAGTACTTC. The whole variable domain, filled in from reference TRBV30 and TRBJ2-7, reads SQTIHQWPATLVQPVGSPLSLECTVEGTSNPNLYWYRQAAGRGLQLLFYSVGIGQISSEVPQNLSASRPQDRQFILSSKKLLLSDSGFYLCAWSVLRGPYEQYFGPGTRLTVT.

This clonotype was picked up a small number of times. J is TRBJ1-5 and V is TRBV13; 7 positions match TRBD1. Unmatched junction bases numbered 5, after V lost 4 bases and J lost 5 bases. The V gene's germline CDR1 is PRHDT and CDR2 FYEKMQ (reference sequence). The CDR3 length is 14 residues. CDR3 residues: CASSSRQGDQPQHF. The CDR3 DNA sequence: TGTGCCAGCAGCTCTAGACAGGGTGATCAGCCCCAGCATTTT.